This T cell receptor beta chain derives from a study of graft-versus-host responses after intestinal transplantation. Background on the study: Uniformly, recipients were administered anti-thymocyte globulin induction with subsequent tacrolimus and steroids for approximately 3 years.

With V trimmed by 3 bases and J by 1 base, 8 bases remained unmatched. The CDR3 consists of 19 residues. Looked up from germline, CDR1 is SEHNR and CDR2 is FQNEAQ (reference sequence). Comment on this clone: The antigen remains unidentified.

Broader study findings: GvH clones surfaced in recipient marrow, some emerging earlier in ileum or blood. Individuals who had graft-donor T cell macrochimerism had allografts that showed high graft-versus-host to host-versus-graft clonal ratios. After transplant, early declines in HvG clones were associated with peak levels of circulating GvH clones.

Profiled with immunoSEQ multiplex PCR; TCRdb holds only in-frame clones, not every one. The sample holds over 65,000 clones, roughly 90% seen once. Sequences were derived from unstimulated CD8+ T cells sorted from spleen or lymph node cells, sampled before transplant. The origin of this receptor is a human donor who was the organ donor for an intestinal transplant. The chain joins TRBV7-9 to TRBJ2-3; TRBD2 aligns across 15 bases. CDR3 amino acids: CASSFDGTSGGSGTDTQYF. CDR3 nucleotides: TGTGCCAGCAGCTTTGACGGGACTAGCGGGGGGTCGGGCACAGATACGCAGTATTTT.